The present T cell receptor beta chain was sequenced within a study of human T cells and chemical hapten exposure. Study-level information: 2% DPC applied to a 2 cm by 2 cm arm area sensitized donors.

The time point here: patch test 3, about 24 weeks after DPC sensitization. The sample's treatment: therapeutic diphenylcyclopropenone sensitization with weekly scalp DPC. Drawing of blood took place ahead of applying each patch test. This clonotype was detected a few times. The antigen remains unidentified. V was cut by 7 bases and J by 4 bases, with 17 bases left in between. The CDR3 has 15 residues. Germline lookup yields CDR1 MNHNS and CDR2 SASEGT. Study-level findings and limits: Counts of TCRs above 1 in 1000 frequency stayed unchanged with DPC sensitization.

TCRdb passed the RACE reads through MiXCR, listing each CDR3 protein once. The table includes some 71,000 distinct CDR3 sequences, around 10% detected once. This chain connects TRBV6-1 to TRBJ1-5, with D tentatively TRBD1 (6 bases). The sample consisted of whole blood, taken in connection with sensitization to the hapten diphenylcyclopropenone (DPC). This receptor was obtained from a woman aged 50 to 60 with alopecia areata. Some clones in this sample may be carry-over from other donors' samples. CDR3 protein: CASNSWTARNQPQHF. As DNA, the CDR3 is TGTGCCAGCAATTCTTGGACAGCACGAAATCAGCCCCAGCATTTT.